The TCR beta chain described here comes from a study of cytomegalovirus exposure and HLA in healthy donors. PCR employed 60 Vbeta and 13 Jbeta primers. Profiled with immunoSEQ multiplex PCR; TCRdb holds only in-frame clones, not every one. The data show under 200,000 clones, roughly three quarters seen once. This CDR3 contains 13 residues. Germline V gives CDR1 SGHTS, CDR2 YDEGEE. V trimming: 2 bases; J trimming: 3 bases; junction bases outside the gene matches: 2. Concerning this clone: The antigen is unknown.

Broader study findings: Sequencing likely produced, as an artifact, a cluster of highly shared sequence variants. What a later analysis showed was that several of the most significant clusters appeared linked to common viral pathogens.

The chain carries TRBV5-8 and TRBJ2-7, with TRBD1 identical over 7 bases. The clonotype originates from a young man in good health and CMV-seropositive. Input material: PBMCs. CDR3 DNA: TGTGCCAGCAGCTTCGACAGGGACTACGAGCAGTACTTC. This sequence encodes CASSFDRDYEQYF.